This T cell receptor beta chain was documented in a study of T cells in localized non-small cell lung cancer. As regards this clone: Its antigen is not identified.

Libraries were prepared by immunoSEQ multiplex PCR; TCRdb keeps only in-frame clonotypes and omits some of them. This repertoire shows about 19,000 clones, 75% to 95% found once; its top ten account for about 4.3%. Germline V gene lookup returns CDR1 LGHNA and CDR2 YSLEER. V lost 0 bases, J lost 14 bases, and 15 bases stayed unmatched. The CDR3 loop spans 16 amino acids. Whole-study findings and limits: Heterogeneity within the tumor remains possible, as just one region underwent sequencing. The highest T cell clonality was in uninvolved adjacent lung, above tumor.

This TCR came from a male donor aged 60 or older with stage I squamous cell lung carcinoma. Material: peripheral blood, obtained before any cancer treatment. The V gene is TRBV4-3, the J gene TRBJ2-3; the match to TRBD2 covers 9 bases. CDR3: CASSQDLAREGERGYF. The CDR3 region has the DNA TGCGCCAGCAGCCAAGATTTGGCGCGGGAGGGCGAAAGGGGGTATTTT.